This T cell receptor (beta chain) was sequenced in a study of OX40 agonist ivuxolimab in advanced cancers. About the investigation overall: Ivuxolimab was an agonistic, fully human IgG2 monoclonal antibody directed against OX40 (CD134), a costimulatory receptor. Intravenous ivuxolimab was administered to patients every 2 weeks at six dose levels: 0.01, 0.1, 0.3, 1.5, 3 and 10 mg/kg. Of the roughly 51 dose-escalation patients, hepatocellular carcinoma was present in roughly 19, melanoma in approximately 15, renal cell carcinoma in 9 and head and neck cancer in 9. A male proportion of around 80% and a mean age of around 60 years, ranging from 23 to 79, were recorded for the dose-escalation cohort. Prior anti-PD-1, anti-PD-L1 or anti-CTLA-4 therapy was permitted, and approximately 40% of dose-escalation patients had received checkpoint inhibitors. Partial responses occurred in three dose-escalation patients, of whom one had hepatocellular carcinoma and two had cutaneous melanoma. The point of sequencing TCRbeta in the periphery was to test whether ivuxolimab changed TCR sequence diversity and drove clonal T-cell expansion. The paper covers the monotherapy dose-escalation part of the phase I ivuxolimab trial, which included N ≈ 54 patients. The paper's findings and limits, for the study overall: Low levels of normalized T-cell clonal expansion were also seen in some patients who did not respond. The antigen specificity of the clonally expanded peripheral T cells was not determined. At doses of 0.1 to 3.0 mg/kg, clonal expansion of both CD4+ and CD8+ blood T cells was observed from baseline to week 6. After ivuxolimab, more expanded clones were found on average in CD8+ T cells than in CD4+ T cells. In the 0.1-3.0 mg/kg groups, partial responders had among the lowest normalized peripheral clonal expansion, particularly in CD8+ T cells.

The trial excluded patients who had a history of autoimmune disease or were on systemic immunosuppression. In every dose cohort, peripheral blood was drawn for TCR sequencing at baseline, cycle 4 day 1, and cycle 7 day 1. The samples were drawn from a first-in-human, open-label, multicenter phase I dose-escalation trial of ivuxolimab. The trial enrolled adults with locally advanced or metastatic head and neck squamous cell, hepatocellular, melanoma or renal cell carcinoma. Before TCR sequencing, CD4+ T cells and CD8+ T cells were sorted from peripheral blood as separate populations. Note on this clone: There is no known antigen for this receptor. Base quality data are lacking; no much larger clone is found one base away.

To sequence the TCRbeta CDR3 region, genomic DNA was isolated from the sorted cells. The immunoSEQ Assay was used for sequencing of TCRbeta CDR3 regions. Imported from immuneACCESS, the table was reduced by TCRdb to in-frame sequences with V and J called. These copies leave out some clones; in studies compared against another copy, an unresolved V gene accounts for under half, and the cause of the remainder is not known. Within this sample are 30,000 or so clones, with over 80% of them counted one time only. Under 25% of the sample comes from the top ten. This TCR came from an adult with an advanced solid tumor such as melanoma, head and neck, liver or kidney cancer. Sequencing was performed on CD4+ or CD8+ T cells sorted from blood, taken in a trial of the OX40 agonist ivuxolimab.

The DNA reads as follows: TGTGCCAGCAGCTTAACCCGACAGGGGGATTTGGAGACCCAGTACTTC. It specifies CASSLTRQGDLETQYF. This receptor chain uses TRBV11-1 and TRBJ2-5, with 9 bases aligning to TRBD1. Its CDR3 holds 16 amino acids, cysteine through phenylalanine. Only the CDR3 portion is preserved as DNA: 48 bases, with reading frame beginning at the first base. For this chain, trimming is 2 bases at the V end and 5 bases at the J end, and the number of junction bases without a gene match is 9. CDR1 is given as SGHAT and CDR2 as FQDESV, both from the germline V gene (reference sequence).